This TCR beta chain was identified in a study of blood T cells in healthy people across ages. Findings and limits, study-wide: Comparison with aged donors showed that long-lived donors had more naive CD4+ cells and higher diversity.

In the case of this clonotype: Its antigen is undetermined.

Each donor gave approximately 9.5 milliliters of peripheral blood. Combining a sample-barcoded 5' primer with a J-beta primer mix, a second PCR ran for about 7 to 11 cycles. TCRdb processed the 5' RACE reads anew with MiXCR; each CDR3 protein has one entry. The table has about 2 million distinct CDR3 sequences, about 50% seen once. This clonotype was sampled from a woman between 40 and 50 years old in good health. The sequencing input was blood.

The CDR3 DNA is TGTGCCAGCTCGCCTATGGGAGGGAATGAAAAACTGTTTTTT. Translation gives CASSPMGGNEKLFF. The rearrangement links TRBV18 to TRBJ1-4; unclear D gene. Looked up from germline, CDR1 is KGHSH and CDR2 is LQKENI. Between the trimmed V and J ends, which lost 6 bases and 5 bases, there was a span of 13 bases. This CDR3 contains 14 residues.